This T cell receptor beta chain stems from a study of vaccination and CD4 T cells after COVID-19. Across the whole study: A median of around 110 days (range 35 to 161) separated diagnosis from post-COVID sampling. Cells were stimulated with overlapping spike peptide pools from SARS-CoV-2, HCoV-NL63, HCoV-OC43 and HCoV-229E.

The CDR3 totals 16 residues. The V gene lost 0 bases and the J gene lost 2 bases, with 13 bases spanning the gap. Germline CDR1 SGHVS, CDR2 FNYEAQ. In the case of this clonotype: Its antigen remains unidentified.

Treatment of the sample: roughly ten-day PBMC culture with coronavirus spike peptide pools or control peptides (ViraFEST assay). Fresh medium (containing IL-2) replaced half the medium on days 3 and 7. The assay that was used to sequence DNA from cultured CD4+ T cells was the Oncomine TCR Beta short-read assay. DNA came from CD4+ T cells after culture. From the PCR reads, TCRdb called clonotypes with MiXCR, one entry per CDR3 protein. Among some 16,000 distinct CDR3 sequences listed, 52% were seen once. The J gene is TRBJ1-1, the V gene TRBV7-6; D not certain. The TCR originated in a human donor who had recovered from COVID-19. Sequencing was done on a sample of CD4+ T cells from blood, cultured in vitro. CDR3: CASSLAYREVNTEAFF. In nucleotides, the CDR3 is TGTGCCAGCAGCTTAGCGTATAGGGAAGTCAACACTGAAGCTTTCTTT.